The 28 T cell receptor beta chains reported below all come from one sample, sequenced in a study of neurological immune-mediated disorders. TCRdb reanalysed the 5' RACE reads using MiXCR and keeps one entry per CDR3 protein. In the table there are 31,000 or so distinct CDR3 sequences, about 4.5% of which are singletons. Source material: PBMCs. These receptors originate from a young man in good health.

In its sample, this clonotype was seen many times. In nucleotides, the CDR3 is TGTGCCAGCAGCCCAAGGGGTCCGGAGACCCAGTACTTC. This codes for CASSPRGPETQYF. The chain uses TRBV7-9 and TRBJ2-5; possibly TRBD1 for D (5 bases). With 5 bases removed from V and 5 bases from J, the gap between germline ends came to 12 bases. CDR1 is SEHNR and CDR2 is FQNEAQ in the germline V gene (reference sequence). There are 13 residues in the CDR3.

This clonotype was seen ten or more times. V gene TRBV14 combines with J gene TRBJ2-7; TRBD2 matches 7 bases. Germline CDR1 and CDR2: SGHDN and FVKESK. The trim removed 9 bases at V and 0 bases at J, leaving 5 bases unmatched. This CDR3 has 13 residues. The CDR3 DNA reads as TGTGCCAGTAAAGCGGGGCCCTCCTACGAGCAGTACTTC. It is translated as CASKAGPSYEQYF. The entire variable domain, with the rest obtained from reference TRBV14 and TRBJ2-7, is as follows: EAGVTQFPSHSVIEKGQTVTLRCDPISGHDNLYWYRRVMGKEIKFLLHFVKESKQDESGMPNNRFLAERTGGTYSTLKVQPAELEDSGVYFCASKAGPSYEQYFGPGTRLTVT.

This clonotype was counted many times. This sequence joins TRBV27 and TRBJ1-1; unclear D gene. V lost 6 bases and J lost 4, with 6 bases in between. Germline V gives CDR1 MNHEY, CDR2 SMNVEV (reference sequence). The CDR3 covers 11 residues. CDR3: CASRLGTEAFF. The CDR3 DNA is TGTGCCAGCAGGTTAGGCACTGAAGCTTTCTTT.

This clonotype has at least ten counts. The V gene is TRBV20-1, the J gene TRBJ1-1; TRBD1 is a possible D gene (5 bases). The CDR3 extends over 14 amino acids. The V gene lost 2 bases and the J gene lost 1 base, with 11 bases spanning the gap. Germline V lookup: CDR1 DFQATT, CDR2 SNEGSKA (reference sequence). The chain's CDR3 is CSARPQGRNTEAFF. The DNA of the CDR3 is TGCAGTGCTAGACCCCAGGGCAGGAACACTGAAGCTTTCTTT.

In the case of this clonotype: A much larger clonotype is one base distant, so this may be a read error. This chain uses TRBV20-1 with TRBJ2-7; D possibly corresponds to TRBD1 (5 bases). CDR1 DFQATT and CDR2 SNEGSKA come from the germline V gene (reference sequence). CDR3 length equals 13 residues. Between the trimmed V and J ends, which lost 3 bases and 2 bases, there was a span of 11 bases. The CDR3 DNA sequence: TGCAGTGCTAGGACAGTAGCTACCTACGAGCAGTACTTC. Amino acids: CSARTVATYEQYF.

The sample holds many counts of this clonotype. The chain uses TRBV18 and TRBJ1-2; D is possibly TRBD1 (5 bases). The CDR3 contains 17 residues. V lost 6 bases and J lost 1, with 21 bases in between. Looked up from germline, CDR1 is KGHSH and CDR2 is LQKENI. The CDR3, as DNA: TGTGCCAGCTCCCTCGAGGACAAACCAGACTATAACTATGGCTACACCTTC. This sequence encodes CASSLEDKPDYNYGYTF.

Ten or more counts support this clonotype. V and J are TRBV27 and TRBJ1-2; 10 bases agree with TRBD1. The V and J ends lost 8 bases and 1 base, in that order; junction bases with no gene match: 7. The CDR3 is 15 residues long. Looked up from germline, CDR1 is MNHEY and CDR2 is SMNVEV (reference sequence). The CDR3 spells CASRRTGGFNYGYTF. In nucleotides, the CDR3 is TGTGCCAGCCGCCGGACAGGGGGTTTTAACTATGGCTACACCTTC.

The V call is TRBV29-1, the J call TRBJ2-3; the match to TRBD2 covers 8 bases. The CDR3 is 13 residues long. V dropped 7 bases and J dropped 1; count of bases not matched to a gene: 4. Germline lookup yields CDR1 SQVTM and CDR2 ANQGSEA. CDR3 region: CSEFSGGTDTQYF. Here the CDR3 DNA reads TGCAGCGAGTTTAGCGGGGGCACAGATACGCAGTATTTT.

The chain carries TRBV5-5 and TRBJ1-2; no clear D. V shed 4 bases and J shed 6 bases, with 16 bases lying between them. The V gene's germline CDR1 is SGHKS and CDR2 YYEKEE (reference sequence). The CDR3 length is 14 residues. CDR3 residues: CASSRESLLDGYTF. The CDR3 coding sequence is TGTGCCAGCAGCCGAGAAAGTCTTTTGGATGGCTACACCTTC.

In its sample, this clonotype was seen a few times. V usage is TRBV18 and J usage is TRBJ1-4, with unresolved D. The CDR3 extends over 16 amino acids. Germline V gene data show CDR1 as KGHSH and CDR2 as LQKENI. Trimming removed 3 bases from V and 8 bases from J, with 19 bases in between. CDR3 sequence: CASSPRTSRAREKLFF. The CDR3 DNA follows: TGTGCCAGCTCACCCAGGACGTCGAGGGCGCGAGAAAAACTGTTTTTT.

This clonotype was counted at least ten times. The V gene is TRBV5-1, the J gene TRBJ2-3; TRBD2 aligns across 11 bases. In germline, CDR1 is SGHRS, CDR2 YFSETQ. The CDR3 runs to 15 residues. After removal of 4 bases from V and 3 bases from J, the junction contained 4 bases not matched to a gene. DNA of the CDR3: TGCGCCAGCAGCATACTAGCGGGGGTGACAGATACGCAGTATTTT. The encoded protein is CASSILAGVTDTQYF.

There are many counts of this clonotype. V gene TRBV5-1 combines with J gene TRBJ1-4, with a weak D call TRBD1 (5 bases). V was shortened by 5 bases and J by 3 bases, with 17 bases between the two germline ends. Germline V gene lookup returns CDR1 SGHRS and CDR2 YFSETQ. This CDR3 has 16 amino acids. CDR3 in amino acids: CASRIIPGKPNEKLFF. Here the CDR3 DNA reads TGCGCCAGCAGGATAATCCCAGGGAAGCCTAATGAAAAACTGTTTTTT.

The sample holds many counts of this clonotype. The chain joins TRBV20-1 to TRBJ2-7; D may be TRBD2 (6 bases). The V and J ends lost 0 bases and 5 bases respectively, with 11 bases between them. The germline V gene encodes CDR1 DFQATT and CDR2 SNEGSKA (reference sequence). The CDR3 sequence is 13 residues long. The CDR3 spells CSARDGAGHEQYF. The CDR3 nucleotides read TGCAGTGCTAGAGATGGGGCGGGGCACGAGCAGTACTTC.

This clonotype was picked up a small number of times. The V and J genes are TRBV7-6 and TRBJ1-4, with D maybe TRBD1 (5 bases). Germline CDR1 reads SGHVS; CDR2 reads FNYEAQ. This CDR3 spans 14 amino acids. Deletions cut 3 bases from V and 4 bases from J, with 9 bases between. The CDR3 sequence is CASSLGRDNEKLFF. The CDR3, as DNA: TGTGCCAGCAGCTTGGGACGGGATAATGAAAAACTGTTTTTT.

This clonotype was counted at least ten times. The V gene is TRBV9, the J gene TRBJ1-2, with 9 bases lining up with TRBD1. The CDR3 sequence is 13 residues long. CDR1 and CDR2 from the germline V gene are SGDLS and YYNGEE. The trim removed 7 bases at V and 6 bases at J, leaving 7 bases unmatched. The CDR3 bases are TGTGCCAGCGGGGGACAGGGCTCGGATGGCTACACCTTC. Residues: CASGGQGSDGYTF.

The table lists this clonotype with many counts. The chain uses TRBV5-8 and TRBJ1-5, with D tentatively TRBD1 (5 bases). Trimming cost V 2 bases and J 4 bases, with 22 bases left between them. Per the germline V gene, CDR1 is SGHTS and CDR2 is YDEGEE. This CDR3 comprises 18 residues. As DNA, the CDR3 is TGTGCCAGCAGCTTCCGTGGGGGTTTCCTCGTGATAAATCAGCCCCAGCATTTT. Encoded protein: CASSFRGGFLVINQPQHF.

This clonotype was observed many times. The V gene is TRBV5-1, the J gene TRBJ2-1; TRBD2 agrees at 9 bases. V gave up 0 bases and J gave up 7 bases; unmatched junction bases: 11. The CDR3 spans 17 residues. The V gene's germline CDR1 is SGHRS and CDR2 YFSETQ. CDR3 nucleotide sequence: TGCGCCAGCAGCTTGGCTAGCGGGGCCATCCAGGGAAATGAGCAGTTCTTC. Its protein product is CASSLASGAIQGNEQFF.

This clonotype was picked up many times. The chain is built from TRBV10-3 and TRBJ2-3; 9 nucleotides line up with TRBD2. Looked up from germline, CDR1 is ENHRY and CDR2 is SYGVKD. J lost 0 bases, V lost 0 bases, and 4 bases had no gene match. CDR3 length equals 17 residues. DNA for the CDR3: TGTGCCATCAGTGAGTCTGGCGGGGGGGCGAGCACAGATACGCAGTATTTT. It is translated as CAISESGGGASTDTQYF.

In this sample, this clonotype turned up many times. The genes are TRBV6-5 and TRBJ1-2, with D tentatively TRBD1 (5 bases). CDR3 length equals 15 residues. Germline V gene sequence: CDR1 MNHEY, CDR2 SVGAGI. Trimming shortened V by 2 bases and J by 1 base, and 11 bases separated the two germline ends. The CDR3 nucleotides are TGTGCCAGCAGTTACGAGGGGAGCTTTAACTATGGCTACACCTTC. It codes for CASSYEGSFNYGYTF.

This clonotype was seen ten or more times. The chain is built from TRBV15 and TRBJ1-5; D not certain. CDR3 size: 15 residues. Germline V gene lookup returns CDR1 LNHNV and CDR2 YYDKDF (reference sequence). Trimming stripped 1 base from V and 3 bases from J, with 10 bases between. In nucleotides, the CDR3 is TGTGCCACCAGCAGAGGGGGAGCCCCCAATCAGCCCCAGCATTTT. This codes for CATSRGGAPNQPQHF.

This clonotype was seen ten or more times. The chain has TRBV12-3 or TRBV12-4 and TRBJ2-1; no firm D call. Trimming removed 3 bases at V and 4 bases at J, with 10 bases between. The CDR3 length is 14 residues. The CDR3 loop is CASSFLSHYNEQFF. Written as DNA, the CDR3 is TGTGCCAGCAGTTTTTTATCCCATTACAATGAGCAGTTCTTC.

This clonotype has at least ten counts. The rearrangement uses TRBV15 and TRBJ1-4; TRBD1 agrees at 8 bases. V was pared by 3 bases and J by 7 bases, with 10 bases of the junction left unmatched. The CDR3 totals 16 residues. From germline, CDR1 is LNHNV and CDR2 YYDKDF (reference sequence). The CDR3 reads CATSRGPDRVIEKLFF. In nucleotides, the CDR3 is TGTGCCACCAGCAGGGGACCGGACAGGGTTATTGAAAAACTGTTTTTT.

This clonotype was picked up many times. V is TRBV12-3 or TRBV12-4 and J is TRBJ2-5; 13 nucleotides align to TRBD2. The CDR3 is 15 residues long. V dropped 4 bases and J dropped 2; count of bases not matched to a gene: 1. CDR3 nucleotides: TGTGCCAGCAGTTGGACTAGCGGGGGTCAAGAGACCCAGTACTTC. Amino acid sequence: CASSWTSGGQETQYF.

This clonotype was recorded at least ten times. The chain has TRBV7-9 and TRBJ2-1; D unresolved. There are 13 residues in the CDR3. Trimming pared 1 base from V and 5 bases from J, leaving 6 bases between. Germline loops: CDR1 SEHNR, CDR2 FQNEAQ (reference sequence). CDR3: CASSLDSNNEQFF. The CDR3 region has the DNA TGTGCCAGCAGCTTAGACAGCAACAATGAGCAGTTCTTC.

This clonotype was detected many times. This sequence joins TRBV7-9 and TRBJ1-5, with D hard to call. The CDR3 covers 16 residues. The V and J ends lost 2 bases and 3 bases respectively, with 14 bases between them. CDR1 and CDR2 (germline): SEHNR, FQNEAQ (reference sequence). As DNA, the CDR3 is TGTGCCAGCAGCTTATCACGGGGAGGGAACAATCAGCCCCAGCATTTT. As protein: CASSLSRGGNNQPQHF.

This clonotype has at least ten counts. The rearrangement links TRBV30 to TRBJ1-1; D is undetermined. Per the germline V gene, CDR1 is GTSNPN and CDR2 is SVGIG (reference sequence). V was clipped by 5 bases and J by 4 bases, with 8 bases between them. The CDR3 is 11 amino acids. Here the CDR3 reads CAWGGFTEAFF. CDR3 DNA sequence: TGTGCCTGGGGAGGATTCACTGAAGCTTTCTTT.

This clonotype has a count of ten or more. V usage is TRBV20-1 and J usage is TRBJ2-1; 8 nucleotides align to TRBD1. V gave up 5 bases and J gave up 7 bases; unmatched junction bases: 16. The CDR3 length is 16 residues. CDR1 and CDR2 (germline): DFQATT, SNEGSKA (reference sequence). The CDR3: CSAEGGMTGVGNEQFF. The CDR3 bases are TGCAGTGCTGAGGGGGGTATGACAGGGGTTGGGAATGAGCAGTTCTTC.

The sample holds many counts of this clonotype. This chain connects TRBV6-2 or TRBV6-3 to TRBJ1-5, with TRBD1 identical over 7 bases. The trim removed 4 bases at V and 6 bases at J, leaving 9 bases unmatched. CDR1 is MNHEY, CDR2 SVGEGT, per germline. This CDR3 comprises 15 residues. This CDR3 reads CASSFLGQTGQPQHF. The CDR3 DNA follows: TGTGCCAGCAGTTTTTTGGGACAGACAGGTCAGCCCCAGCATTTT.